Presented here are 4 T cell receptor beta chains from one specimen sequenced in a study of shared clonotypes between healthy human individuals. Naive CD8 cells were CD45RO-negative, positively selected for CCR7, excluding terminally differentiated effector memory CD45RA+ cells. Some clones are missing from TCRdb's copy, which holds only in-frame ones; the method was immunoSEQ multiplex PCR. The sample carries about 2.1 million clones, roughly 95% recorded once. Sequenced: naive CD8+ T cells from PBMCs. The receptors derive from a man younger than 30 in good health. Some clones in this sample may be carry-over from other donors' samples.

The CDR3 nucleotides read TGTGCCAGCAGCCCTACCCGACAGGGACTAAGCTACGAGCAGTACTTC. It translates to CASSPTRQGLSYEQYF. This chain uses TRBV13 with TRBJ2-7; D possibly matches TRBD1 or TRBD2 (7 bases each). This CDR3 spans 16 amino acids. The ends were cut back, 5 bases at V and 3 bases at J, with 20 bases in the middle. Looked up from germline, CDR1 is PRHDT and CDR2 is FYEKMQ (reference sequence).

V is TRBV25-1 and J is TRBJ2-5; TRBD2 matches at 7 bases. This CDR3 has 15 residues. J gave up 7 bases and V 3 bases, and 11 bases lay outside the gene matches. The germline V gene has CDR1 MGHDK and CDR2 SYGVNS. CDR3 residues: CASSEGGGRFGTQYF. Here the CDR3 DNA reads TGTGCCAGCAGTGAGGGGGGGGGTCGGTTCGGGACCCAGTACTTC.

The gene calls are TRBV5-6 and TRBJ1-2, with D unresolved. The V end lost 1 base, the J end lost 5 bases, and 6 bases lay between the germline ends. CDR1 is SGHDT and CDR2 is YYEEEE in the germline V gene. The CDR3 sequence is 12 residues long. Written as DNA, the CDR3 is TGTGCCAGCAGCTTGCGGAGTTATGGCTACACCTTC. It specifies CASSLRSYGYTF.

V gene TRBV7-8 combines with J gene TRBJ2-7, with 7 positions matching TRBD2. Trimming removed 1 base from V and 1 base from J; junction bases left unmatched: 4. CDR1 and CDR2 (germline): SGHVS, FQNEAQ. This CDR3 region has 15 residues. Written as DNA, the CDR3 is TGTGCCAGCAGCTTAGAAGCGGGAAATTCCTACGAGCAGTACTTC. Amino acid sequence: CASSLEAGNSYEQYF. The full variable domain, its missing parts supplied by reference TRBV7-8 and TRBJ2-7, is GAGVSQSPRYKVAKRGQDVALRCDPISGHVSLFWYQQALGQGPEFLTYFQNEAQLDKSGLPSDRFFAERPEGSVSTLKIQRTQQEDSAVYLCASSLEAGNSYEQYFGPGTRLTVT.